A single sample gave rise to the 18 T cell receptor beta chains below, sequenced in a study of identical twins' blood T cells. Using its own MiXCR run on the 5' RACE reads, TCRdb lists one record per CDR3 protein. The profile shows a few hundred thousand distinct CDR3 sequences, about 28% of them singletons. Sequenced material: PBMCs. Receptor source: a woman aged 18 to 49 in good health.

In regard to this clonotype: A read error may account for a junction end that differs from germline. The gene calls are TRBV5-1 and TRBJ2-2; D is uncertain. Germline lookup yields CDR1 SGHRS and CDR2 YFSETQ. This CDR3 spans 16 amino acids. The CDR3 reads CVSSLGSSVHTGELFF. The CDR3 DNA follows: TGCGTCAGCAGCTTGGGGTCGTCAGTTCACACCGGGGAGCTGTTTTTT.

There are a few counts of this clonotype. The chain employs TRBV29-1 and TRBJ1-1, with 8 bases identical to TRBD1. Germline lookup yields CDR1 SQVTM and CDR2 ANQGSEA. The V and J ends lost 6 bases and 10 bases, in that order; junction bases with no gene match: 13. The CDR3 is 13 residues long. CDR3 sequence (DNA): TGCAGCGTCGCCTCTCCTGACAGGGGTAGAGCTTTCTTT. Encoded protein: CSVASPDRGRAFF. The variable domain in full, with the rest retrieved from reference TRBV29-1 and TRBJ1-1, is SAVISQKPSRDICQRGTSLTIQCQVDSQVTMMFWYRQQPGQSLTLIATANQGSEATYESGFVIDKFPISRPNLTFSTLTVSNMSPEDSSIYLCSVASPDRGRAFFGQGTRLTVV.

This clonotype has only a few counts. The chain carries TRBV5-1 and TRBJ2-1; weak D call: TRBD2 (6 bases). Per the germline V gene, CDR1 is SGHRS and CDR2 is YFSETQ. The CDR3 has 16 amino acids. Trimming shortened V by 0 bases and J by 7 bases, and 17 bases separated the two germline ends. Here the CDR3 DNA reads TGCGCCAGCAGCTTGGAGAAGGGTCTAGCGACGAATGAGCAGTTCTTC. Amino acids: CASSLEKGLATNEQFF.

This rearrangement joins TRBV5-1 to TRBJ1-1, with D perhaps matching TRBD1 (6 bases). Trimming removed 4 bases from V and 1 base from J, with 20 bases in between. CDR3 length: 17 amino acids. Germline-derived CDR1 and CDR2 are SGHRS and YFSETQ. CDR3 amino acids: CASSPGAGNGENTEAFF. The CDR3 bases are TGCGCCAGCAGCCCGGGGGCCGGTAACGGTGAGAACACTGAAGCTTTCTTT.

A few counts support this clonotype. This rearrangement joins TRBV10-3 to TRBJ1-1, with unresolved D. Trimming left V 2 bases short and J 11 bases short, with 15 bases between. Germline V gene sequence: CDR1 ENHRY, CDR2 SYGVKD. This CDR3 is 13 amino acids long. CDR3 residues: CAISENRGREAFF. Written as DNA, the CDR3 is TGTGCCATCAGTGAGAATCGCGGGCGGGAGGCTTTCTTT.

This clonotype was detected only a few times. The chain uses TRBV12-3 or TRBV12-4 and TRBJ2-7; 8 nucleotides line up with TRBD2. This CDR3 region has 14 residues. Trimming cost V 1 base and J 3 bases; bases outside gene matches: 2. CDR3 sequence reads: CASSLGTSYYEQYF. The CDR3 DNA reads TGTGCCAGCAGTTTAGGGACTAGCTACTACGAGCAGTACTTC.

This chain connects TRBV3-1 to TRBJ1-2; possible D gene TRBD1, 5 bases. The CDR3 runs 15 residues. V gave up 2 bases and J gave up 2 bases, with 12 bases separating them. From germline, CDR1 is LGHDT and CDR2 YNNKEL (reference sequence). CDR3 in DNA: TGTGCCAGCAGCCAACCGGACACCTACAACTATGGCTACACCTTC. It codes for CASSQPDTYNYGYTF.

Remarks on this clonotype: This may stem from a read error, because a much larger clone lies one nucleotide away. The chain employs TRBV28 and TRBJ1-2, with D unclear. CDR1 MDHEN and CDR2 SYDVKM come from the germline V gene. This CDR3 has 13 residues. The CDR3, as DNA: TGTGCCAACAGTTTGCTCGGGGATAGAGGCTACACCTTC. The encoded protein is CANSLLGDRGYTF.

The rearrangement links TRBV30 to TRBJ1-2; D unclear. The CDR3 is 14 residues long. The V end was cut by 5 bases, the J end by 0 bases, with 13 bases between. Germline CDR1 and CDR2: GTSNPN and SVGIG (reference sequence). CDR3 sequence reads: CAWLRVKANYGYTF. In DNA, the CDR3 is TGTGCCTGGCTTCGGGTCAAAGCTAACTATGGCTACACCTTC.

This clonotype was found many times. This chain connects TRBV7-2 to TRBJ1-2; the match to TRBD1 covers 7 bases. Germline V lookup: CDR1 SGHTA, CDR2 FQGNSA. This CDR3 is 13 amino acids long. V lost 2 bases and J lost 6; bases outside the gene matches: 3. DNA of the CDR3: TGTGCCAGCAGCTTACGACAGGGAGATGGCTACACCTTC. This codes for CASSLRQGDGYTF.

This clonotype was counted only a few times. V and J are TRBV5-1 and TRBJ1-2; TRBD1 aligns across 8 bases. This CDR3 contains 14 residues. V shed 1 base, J shed 3 bases, and the junction held 2 bases outside the gene matches. CDR1 and CDR2 (germline): SGHRS, YFSETQ. CDR3 bases: TGCGCCAGCAGCTTGACGACAGGGGACTATGGCTACACCTTC. It is translated as CASSLTTGDYGYTF. The whole variable domain, remainder taken from reference TRBV5-1 and TRBJ1-2, is KAGVTQTPRYLIKTRGQQVTLSCSPISGHRSVSWYQQTPGQGLQFLFEYFSETQRNKGNFPGRFSGRQFSNSRSEMNVSTLELGDSALYLCASSLTTGDYGYTFGSGTRLTVV.

This clonotype was picked up a small number of times. The chain has TRBV12-3 or TRBV12-4 and TRBJ1-5, with unresolved D. This CDR3 has 15 amino acids. The V end was cut by 1 base, the J end by 3 bases, with 10 bases between. The CDR3 spells CASSLGRPNNQPQHF. The CDR3 DNA follows: TGTGCCAGCAGTTTAGGGCGGCCGAACAATCAGCCCCAGCATTTT.

The chain has TRBV7-2 and TRBJ1-4; D remains unclear. V was cut by 3 bases and J by 5 bases, with 10 bases left in between. Germline CDR1 is SGHTA and CDR2 is FQGNSA. This CDR3 contains 14 residues. CDR3 sequence (DNA): TGTGCCAGCAGCTTTGGGGAGGCAAATGAAAAACTGTTTTTT. It is translated as CASSFGEANEKLFF. Supplemented by reference TRBV7-2 and TRBJ1-4, the full variable domain reads GAGVSQSPSNKVTEKGKDVELRCDPISGHTALYWYRQSLGQGLEFLIYFQGNSAPDKSGLPSDRFSAERTGGSVSTLTIQRTQQEDSAVYLCASSFGEANEKLFFGSGTQLSVL.

This clonotype appeared many times. V is TRBV6-4 and J is TRBJ2-3; D perhaps matches TRBD1 (5 bases). Germline lookup yields CDR1 MRHNA and CDR2 SNTAGT. The CDR3 runs to 15 residues. The germline V and J ends were trimmed by 4 bases and 1 base, with 12 bases remaining between them. The CDR3 sequence is CASSGGVGGTDTQYF. The CDR3 DNA sequence: TGTGCCAGCAGTGGGGGCGTAGGGGGCACAGATACGCAGTATTTT.

Concerning this clonotype itself: Possible read error: a much larger clone is one base away. This chain links TRBV29-1 with TRBJ2-7; D may be TRBD2 (6 bases). This CDR3 spans 11 amino acids. Germline assignment: CDR1 SQVTM and CDR2 ANQGSEA. This CDR3 is CSIEEGGRPYF. DNA for the CDR3: TGCAGCATTGAAGAGGGAGGTCGTCCCTACTTC.

The chain combines TRBV27 with TRBJ2-5, with 8 bases identical to TRBD1. After removal of 2 bases from V and 4 bases from J, the junction contained 3 bases not matched to a gene. Looked up from germline, CDR1 is MNHEY and CDR2 is SMNVEV (reference sequence). The CDR3 has 14 residues. The CDR3 coding sequence is TGTGCCAGCAGTTTAATCGGACAGGGAGAGACCCAGTACTTC. Its protein is CASSLIGQGETQYF.

CDR3 loop: CASSYGTARTFGTEAFF. The CDR3 nucleotides read TGTGCCAGCAGTTACGGGACAGCCAGGACCTTTGGCACTGAAGCTTTCTTT. This chain links TRBV6-6 with TRBJ1-1; 7 nucleotides align to TRBD1. With V trimmed by 2 bases and J by 4 bases, 13 bases remained unmatched. The germline V gene encodes CDR1 MNHNY and CDR2 SVGAGI (reference sequence). The CDR3 totals 17 residues.

The chain couples TRBV7-2 to TRBJ2-7; D remains ambiguous. The V gene lost 2 bases and the J gene lost 5 bases, with 13 bases spanning the gap. This CDR3 comprises 14 residues. CDR1 SGHTA and CDR2 FQGNSA come from the germline V gene. The DNA for the CDR3 is TGTGCCAGCAGCTTATCGACTCCGGTGGACGAGCAGTACTTC. Protein sequence: CASSLSTPVDEQYF.